This TCR beta chain is drawn from a study of blood T cell repertoires in COVID-19. This CDR3 is built from 13 residues. The junction had 5 bases not matched to a gene; V was cut back by 2 bases and J by 8 bases. The table came from immunoSEQ multiplex PCR; TCRdb's copy has only in-frame clones and leaves some out. The sample consists of about 350,000 clones, roughly 87% of them appearing once. The gene calls are TRBV12-3 or TRBV12-4 and TRBJ1-2; 7 positions agree with TRBD1. Input material: peripheral blood. The source is an older woman with COVID-19, enrolled during active disease. CDR3 residues: CASSLLQGDGYTF. For the CDR3, the DNA is TGTGCCAGCAGTTTATTGCAGGGGGACGGCTACACCTTC.